The sequence of this TCR beta chain was determined in a study of cytomegalovirus exposure and HLA in healthy donors. On this clone: Its specificity is unknown.

Study results and caveats: It was reported that the classifier diagnosed cytomegalovirus status with high specificity and sensitivity in both the original and validation cohorts. Later analysis demonstrated an association between a missense DCLRE1C variant and TCR beta V- and J-gene trimming.

With V trimmed by 5 bases and J by 7 bases, 6 bases remained unmatched. The CDR3 spans 13 residues. Germline V gene lookup returns CDR1 SGHTA and CDR2 FQGTGA. Use of 60 Vbeta and 13 Jbeta primers characterized the PCR. Assay: immunoSEQ multiplex PCR; the TCRdb copy retains only in-frame clones and omits some. The sample table sets out under 100,000 clones. Sequences were obtained from PBMCs. V is TRBV7-3 and J is TRBJ1-1, with 8 bases fitting TRBD1. The receptor was isolated from a man aged 30 to 45 in good health and CMV-seronegative. The CDR3 region has the DNA TGTGCCAGCAGCATCGGGACAGGCGGTGAAGCTTTCTTT. Protein: CASSIGTGGEAFF.